Only a few counts were recorded for the clone carrying this T cell receptor beta chain. Its antigen is not known. Germline CDR1 is MGHRA and CDR2 is YSYEKL. This CDR3 contains 19 residues. Deletions cut 0 bases from V and 4 bases from J, with 25 bases between. The sample originates from a study of T-cell reconstitution after alpha-beta-depleted transplantation in children. Broader study findings: The origin of high day-60 TCRbeta diversity in some patients lay in surviving recipient T cells and thymic progenitors.

Preparing the TCRbeta library involved the use of unique molecular identifiers. Each CDR3 protein gets one entry after TCRdb re-called the PCR reads with MiXCR. The sample lists about a million distinct CDR3 sequences, less than 30% occurring once. The J gene is TRBJ2-7, the V gene TRBV4-1, with D tentatively TRBD1 (6 bases). Sequences were derived from PBMCs, mostly from graft donor cells, sampled 360 days after TCRalphabeta/CD19-depleted stem cell transplant. The origin of this receptor is a boy younger than two who had a stem cell transplant for SCID, so the T cells may come from the graft donor. CDR3 nucleotides: TGCGCCAGCAGCCAAGATTTTTTCGTGGGGGCCATTGGGATTTACGAGCAGTACTTC. Protein sequence: CASSQDFFVGAIGIYEQYF.